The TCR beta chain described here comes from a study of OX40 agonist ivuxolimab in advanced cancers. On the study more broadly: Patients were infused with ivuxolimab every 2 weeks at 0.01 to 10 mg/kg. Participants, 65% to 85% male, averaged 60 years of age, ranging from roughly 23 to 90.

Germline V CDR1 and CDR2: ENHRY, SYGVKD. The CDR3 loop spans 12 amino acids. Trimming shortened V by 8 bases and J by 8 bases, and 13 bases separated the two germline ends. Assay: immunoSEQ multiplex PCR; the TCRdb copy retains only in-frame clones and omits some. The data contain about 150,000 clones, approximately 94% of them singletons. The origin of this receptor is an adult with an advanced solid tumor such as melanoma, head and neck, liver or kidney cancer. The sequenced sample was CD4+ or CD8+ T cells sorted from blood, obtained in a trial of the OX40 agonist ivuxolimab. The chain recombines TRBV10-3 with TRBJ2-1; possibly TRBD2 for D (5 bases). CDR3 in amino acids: CAIAPTSDEQFF. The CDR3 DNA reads TGTGCCATCGCCCCTACTAGTGATGAGCAGTTCTTC.